The 14 T cell receptor beta chains reported below all come from one sample, sequenced in a study of tumor and adjacent non-tumor tissue in lung cancer. This sample's RNA came from whole unsorted tissue. Three rounds of nested PCR, following a modified ARM-PCR protocol, produced the TCRbeta library. TCRdb analysed the multiplex PCR reads with MiXCR anew, one entry per CDR3 protein. In the table there are some 100,000 distinct CDR3 sequences, more than 70% of which are singletons. The sequenced material came from lung tumor tissue. The receptors were gathered from an older woman with non-small cell lung cancer.

This clonotype was detected only a few times. The chain recombines TRBV11-2 with TRBJ1-4, with D hard to call. The germline CDR1 and CDR2 sequences are SGHAT and FQNNGV. Between the trimmed V and J ends, which lost 5 bases and 3 bases, there was a span of 25 bases. The CDR3 has 19 amino acids. In DNA form, the CDR3 reads TGTGCCAGCAGCCCCAACTTGAAGGTAGCCCCAAGGGCTAATGAAAAACTGTTTTTT. Its translation: CASSPNLKVAPRANEKLFF.

On this clonotype: One end of the junction does not line up with germline, which may come from a read error. V usage is TRBV5-6 and J usage is TRBJ2-1; D perhaps matches TRBD2 (5 bases). This CDR3 spans 15 amino acids. The germline CDR1 and CDR2 sequences are SGHDT and YYEEEE. Written as DNA, the CDR3 is TGTGCCGGCAGCTTGGAACGGGGTTCAAAGGATGAGCAGTTCTTC. It translates to CAGSLERGSKDEQFF.

With regard to this clonotype: This may come from a read error, since a much larger clone is one base off. The CDR3 carries no conserved terminal phenylalanine or tryptophan, so it likely arises from a read error. The rearrangement links TRBV4-3 to TRBJ1-4, with 9 bases lining up with TRBD1. The CDR3 runs to 16 residues. CDR1 is LGHNA, CDR2 YSLEER, per germline. V was clipped by 1 base and J by 5 bases; unmatched bases: 5. The CDR3 DNA reads as TGCGCCAGCAGCCAAGCCGAAGGGACAGGGAATGAAAAACTGTTTTTA. This translates into CASSQAEGTGNEKLFL.

About this clonotype: Germline is not matched at one junction end, which may reflect a read error. The genes are TRBV11-3 and TRBJ2-1, with D hard to call. Germline CDR1 and CDR2: SGHNT and YENEEA. The CDR3 spans 17 residues. CDR3 residues: CASSLELTGENHNEQFF. As DNA, the CDR3 is TGTGCCAGCAGCCTAGAGTTGACTGGCGAGAACCACAATGAGCAGTTCTTC.

The rearrangement links TRBV12-3 or TRBV12-4 to TRBJ1-3; TRBD1 matches at 10 bases. There are 16 residues in the CDR3. After removal of 5 bases from V and 10 bases from J, the junction contained 14 bases not matched to a gene. CDR3 sequence reads: CASSRDRGSAGNTIYF. The DNA of the CDR3 is TGTGCCAGCAGTAGGGACAGGGGCTCGGCCGGGAATACCATATATTTT.

To note about this clonotype: It may be a read error: a sequence one base away is much more abundant. The CDR3 is CASSDRGSGGTQYF. The CDR3 nucleotides are TGTGCCAGCAGCGACAGGGGGTCGGGAGGTACGCAGTATTTT. This chain joins TRBV6-5 and TRBJ2-3, with TRBD1 matching over 9 bases. CDR1 and CDR2 (germline): MNHEY, SVGAGI. V gave up 6 bases and J gave up 8 bases; unmatched junction bases: 9. CDR3 length: 14 amino acids.

This clonotype is labeled medium-sized. DNA for the CDR3: TGTGCCAGCAGCTTGGGTAGCAACAATGAGCAGTTCTTC. Protein sequence: CASSLGSNNEQFF. The rearrangement uses TRBV5-5 and TRBJ2-1; D unclear. This CDR3 comprises 13 residues. Between the trimmed V and J ends, which lost 0 bases and 5 bases, there was a span of 6 bases. Germline V lookup: CDR1 SGHKS, CDR2 YYEKEE (reference sequence).

As to this clonotype: This may be a read error: a much more frequent sequence differs by one nucleotide. This rearrangement joins TRBV28 to TRBJ2-3; no firm D call. Per germline, CDR1 MDHEN and CDR2 SYDVKM. This CDR3 comprises 17 residues. V was pared by 1 base and J by 1 base, with 15 bases between. CDR3 bases: TGTGCCAGCAGTTTATCCGCGGCGGTGGAAGGCACAGATACGCAGTATTTT. Its translation is CASSLSAAVEGTDTQYF.

This clonotype was seen repeatedly, ten times or more. The V and J genes are TRBV30 and TRBJ2-1; TRBD2 aligns across 8 bases. Germline V lookup: CDR1 GTSNPN, CDR2 SVGIG (reference sequence). The V and J ends lost 3 bases and 9 bases, in that order; junction bases with no gene match: 13. CDR3 length: 15 residues. As DNA, the CDR3 is TGTGCCTGGAGAAGAGGGGGTAGCGGGATGACTGAGCAGTTCTTC. The encoded protein is CAWRRGGSGMTEQFF. Based on the CDR3 plus reference TRBV30 and TRBJ2-1, the full variable domain is SQTIHQWPATLVQPVGSPLSLECTVEGTSNPNLYWYRQAAGRGLQLLFYSVGIGQISSEVPQNLSASRPQDRQFILSSKKLLLSDSGFYLCAWRRGGSGMTEQFFGPGTRLTVL.

This clonotype was picked up one time. No conserved phenylalanine or tryptophan is present at the end of the CDR3, so a read error is the likely explanation. Because the CDR3's place on the DNA is in doubt, the DNA is left out and the CDR3 is given as listed by TCRdb. This rearrangement joins TRBV28 to TRBJ2-7. The CDR3 length equals 14 residues, ends included. The germline V gene encodes CDR1 MDHEN and CDR2 SYDVKM. CDR3 sequence reads: CASNSKEYSTVLFI.

The V and J genes are TRBV12-3 or TRBV12-4 and TRBJ2-7, with 8 positions matching TRBD1. The length of the CDR3 is 14 residues. The V and J ends lost 6 bases and 3 bases, in that order; junction bases with no gene match: 7. The CDR3 DNA sequence: TGTGCCAGCAGATACAGACAGGGGAGCTACGAGCAGTACTTC. It yields the protein CASRYRQGSYEQYF.

Points on this clonotype: A clone one base away is much larger, so this may be a read error. The chain uses TRBV6-5 and TRBJ2-3; TRBD1 matches 8 bases. The CDR3 spans 14 residues. Germline CDR1 reads MNHEY; CDR2 reads SVGAGI. CDR3 bases: TGTGCCGCCAGGGGGCCCACTAGCACAGATACGCAGTGTTTT. Translated: CAARGPTSTDTQCF.

This chain links TRBV11-1 with TRBJ2-1, with 11 positions matching TRBD2. The J segment lost 6 bases and the V segment lost 10 bases, leaving 14 bases of the junction unmatched. The CDR3 consists of 16 residues. Germline V gene data show CDR1 as SGHAT and CDR2 as FQDESV (reference sequence). The CDR3 loop is CANSPPLAGGFNEQFF. The CDR3 DNA reads TGTGCCAATAGCCCACCATTAGCGGGAGGGTTCAATGAGCAGTTCTTC.

This clonotype has at least ten counts. The CDR3 DNA reads as TGTGCTAGTGGTGCCGGAGAGACCCAGTACTTC. It encodes CASGAGETQYF. The chain combines TRBV12-5 with TRBJ2-5; D unresolved. CDR3 length: 11 amino acids. The germline V and J ends were trimmed by 5 bases and 4 bases, with 5 bases remaining between them. From germline, CDR1 is LGHNT and CDR2 FRNRAP.